Shown below are 3 T cell receptor beta chains from a single sample sequenced in a study of radiotherapy plus CTLA-4 blockade in lung cancer. The table came from immunoSEQ multiplex PCR; TCRdb's copy has only in-frame clones and leaves some out. The sample contains roughly 45,000 clones, around 63% of which appear only once. Source: peripheral blood, taken from a patient treated with radiotherapy plus ipilimumab. These receptors all come from a human donor with non-small cell lung cancer who had a partial response to radiotherapy plus ipilimumab.

The chain is built from TRBV5-3 and TRBJ2-5; 7 bases map to TRBD1. The DNA end lines up better with TRBJ2-7; the J call may be wrong. TRBV5-3 is known as an ORF, though its function is uncertain. There are 19 residues in the CDR3. CDR3 sequence reads: CARPNLDRVAPLYLYEQYF. In DNA, the CDR3 is TGTGCCAGACCAAACCTTGACAGGGTGGCCCCATTATACCTCTACGAGCAGTACTTC.

This clone was counted only a few times. This chain links TRBV5-4 with TRBJ2-3; 15 bases map to TRBD2. Germline CDR1 SGHNT, CDR2 YYREEE (reference sequence). The ends lost 7 bases at V and 5 bases at J; junction bases unmatched: 2. This CDR3 region has 14 residues. In DNA, the CDR3 is TGTGCCAGCGGGACTAGCGGGGGGATAGATACGCAGTATTTT. It translates to CASGTSGGIDTQYF.

This clone appeared a single time. V gene TRBV7-3 combines with J gene TRBJ1-2, with a weak D call TRBD1 (6 bases). Germline CDR1 is SGHTA and CDR2 is FQGTGA. The V end lost 4 bases, the J end lost 4 bases, and 10 bases lay between the germline ends. The CDR3 runs 13 residues. The CDR3 coding sequence is TGTGCCAGCAGCTCCCAGGGGTTCTATGGCTACACCTTC. Translating gives CASSSQGFYGYTF.